This TCR beta chain came from a study of blood T cell repertoires in COVID-19 (dated by TCRdb to between 2020 and 2021). As for the study more broadly: Samples covering the acute and convalescent phases of COVID-19 were provided by collaborators in the United States, Italy and Spain. The material from the prospective study consisted of cDNA or gDNA derived from T cells, B-cell-depleted T cells, or PBMCs. The dataset comprised deeply sampled blood TCRbeta repertoires from subjects exposed to, actively infected with, or recovered from COVID-19. The repertoires were released in a freely available public database intended as a resource for research on the immune response to SARS-CoV-2. Samples were obtained from the ongoing ImmuneRACE study (first 160 participants) and from roughly 1,300 subjects provided by 6 global collaborators. Sample metadata almost always included a de-identified subject ID, COVID-19 status, age in years and sex. Where available, HLA class I and class II types were obtained from metadata supplied by the sample provider rather than from assay-based typing.

TCRbeta CDR3 regions were amplified from genomic DNA by means of the immunoSEQ Assay, a bias-controlled multiplex PCR. Per the authors' processing: Nucleated cell counts per sample were estimated from amplification of reference gene primers within the assay. To quantify the absolute abundance of each unique TCRbeta CDR3 rearrangement, sequence reads were collapsed and filtered. For each sample, productive Simpson clonality was calculated as the square root of Simpson's diversity index across productive rearrangements. The source is immuneACCESS, and TCRdb retained only in-frame sequences with V and J called. Part of the clones is not carried over; for the studies checked, unresolved V genes explain less than half of this, and the remainder is unexplained. V, J and clone size are those of that table, while D and trimming were read from the DNA. The sample records about 64,000 clones, about 88% of which are singletons. Together, the top ten hold 3.9% of the sample.

Broader findings and caveats from the paper: The amount of clinical and demographic metadata varied by source and participant and was provided uncurated.

From the cysteine up to the phenylalanine, the CDR3 has a length of 18 residues. Of the read, only the CDR3 DNA is kept; its 54 bases are in frame from base 1. The germline V gene (reference sequence) gives CDR1 as SGHNT and CDR2 as YYREEE. V loses 7 bases of germline sequence and J loses 1 base, and the interval between the two ends is 26 bases. The collaborating institutions used their own protocols to collect whole blood in K2EDTA tubes. For TCRbeta analysis, collaborator samples were shipped as frozen whole blood, as isolated PBMCs, or as DNA extracted from either sample type. Of note for this clone: Its cognate antigen has yet to be identified. No much larger clone exists at a distance of one base, and base qualities are not known.

The chain links TRBV5-4 with TRBJ1-1; TRBD1 is a weak D gene call, 5 bases matching. The TCR originated in a man in his sixties or seventies with acute or convalescent COVID-19. Sequences were obtained from peripheral blood. The CDR3 protein is CASSGGPRVLASNTEAFF. The DNA is as follows: TGTGCCAGCTCTGGCGGCCCCAGGGTATTAGCCTCGAACACTGAAGCTTTCTTT.